Listed below are T cell receptor beta chains from one sample, sequenced in a study of beta chain features in type 1 diabetes. Data came from immunoSEQ multiplex PCR; TCRdb stores just in-frame clones and leaves some out. This table holds fewer than 900,000 clones, roughly 15% found once. Source material: naive CD4+ T cells from blood. Receptors originate from a woman in her late teens or twenties in good health. The CDR3 runs from the conserved cysteine through the conserved F or W. The D gene is left open where the match is weak. Only some rows state a clone size, as once, few, many or a class for expanded clones.

v_call,d_call,clone_size,cdr3_length,j_call,cdr3_aa,cdr3_nt
TRBV7-9,NA,NA,14,TRBJ1-5,CASTTGEGNQPQHF,TGTGCCAGCACCACGGGAGAGGGGAATCAGCCCCAGCATTTT
TRBV28,NA,NA,14,TRBJ1-4,CASSPIRRGEKLFF,TGTGCCAGCAGCCCTATCCGACGGGGGGAAAAACTGTTTTTT
TRBV2,NA,NA,15,TRBJ1-3,CASSSDRSSGNTIYF,TGTGCCAGCAGTTCCGACAGGAGCTCTGGAAACACCATATATTTT
TRBV6-5,NA,NA,13,TRBJ2-3,CASSYTRRDTQYF,TGTGCCAGCAGTTACACCCGGAGAGATACGCAGTATTTT
TRBV16,NA,NA,11,TRBJ1-1,CASSPSLEAFF,TGTGCCAGCAGCCCATCCCTCGAAGCTTTCTTT
TRBV4-2,TRBD1,few,20,TRBJ2-6,CASSQSQFGTVFSGANVLTF,TGTGCCAGCAGCCAATCCCAATTCGGGACAGTGTTCTCTGGGGCCAACGTCCTGACTTTC
TRBV6-5,TRBD1,few,15,TRBJ2-7,CASNSIAGDRYEQYF,TGTGCCAGCAATTCTATTGCCGGGGACAGGTACGAGCAGTACTTC
TRBV9,NA,NA,16,TRBJ2-5,CASSPKRGGARETQYF,TGTGCCAGCAGCCCCAAAAGGGGGGGAGCGAGAGAGACCCAGTACTTC
TRBV6-6,TRBD2,few,15,TRBJ2-7,CATEGGIAQTYEQYF,TGTGCCACCGAGGGAGGGATAGCGCAAACCTACGAGCAGTACTTC
TRBV2,NA,NA,13,TRBJ1-2,CASSSDGQYGYTF,TGTGCCAGCAGCTCCGACGGACAATATGGCTACACCTTC
TRBV10-3,NA,NA,13,TRBJ1-2,CAISVRENYGYTF,TGTGCCATCAGCGTACGGGAAAACTATGGCTACACCTTC
TRBV6-5,NA,NA,13,TRBJ2-5,CAISGTRQETQYF,TGTGCCATCAGTGGGACTCGCCAAGAGACCCAGTACTTC
TRBV28,TRBD1,NA,16,TRBJ1-2,CASRPTLGTGREGYTF,TGTGCCAGCAGACCTACCCTCGGGACAGGGCGGGAGGGCTACACCTTC
TRBV18,TRBD2,NA,16,TRBJ2-3,CASSPWGSGTTDTQYF,TGTGCCAGCTCACCCTGGGGCAGCGGGACCACAGATACGCAGTATTTT
TRBV4-1,NA,NA,14,TRBJ2-1,CASSKATKDNEQFF,TGCGCCAGCAGCAAGGCTACCAAGGACAATGAGCAGTTCTTC
TRBV15,NA,NA,14,TRBJ1-2,CATSRDSGSYGYTF,TGTGCCACCAGCAGAGATTCGGGATCCTATGGCTACACCTTC
TRBV7-2,NA,few,17,TRBJ1-3,CASSLGTGLIPGNTIYF,TGTGCCAGCAGCTTAGGAACAGGGTTAATTCCTGGAAACACCATATATTTT
TRBV10-3,NA,few,14,TRBJ2-7,CAISETDRAYEQYF,TGTGCCATCAGTGAAACTGACAGAGCCTACGAGCAGTACTTC
TRBV18,TRBD1,NA,16,TRBJ2-1,CASSPPGTGTYNEQFF,TGTGCCAGCTCACCCCCCGGGACAGGTACCTACAATGAGCAGTTCTTC
TRBV28,NA,NA,12,TRBJ2-5,CASSQQPKAQYF,TGTGCCAGCAGCCAGCAACCAAAGGCCCAGTACTTC
TRBV18,NA,few,14,TRBJ1-2,CASSPGLLRVGYTF,TGTGCCAGCTCACCGGGACTTCTGAGGGTCGGCTACACCTTC
TRBV5-1,NA,NA,13,TRBJ2-1,CASSLQGQNEQFF,TGCGCCAGCAGCTTGCAGGGTCAGAATGAGCAGTTCTTC
TRBV27,TRBD1,NA,14,TRBJ1-2,CASSFRQGWYGYTF,TGTGCCAGCAGTTTTAGACAGGGGTGGTATGGCTACACCTTC
TRBV10-2,NA,NA,13,TRBJ1-5,CASSIQRGQPQHF,TGCGCCAGCAGTATCCAGCGGGGGCAGCCCCAGCATTTT
TRBV9,NA,few,14,TRBJ1-2,CASSGGSHNYGYTF,TGTGCCAGCAGCGGCGGAAGCCATAACTATGGCTACACCTTC
TRBV5-1,NA,NA,14,TRBJ2-7,CASSLGQARDEQYF,TGCGCCAGCAGCTTGGGTCAGGCAAGGGACGAGCAGTACTTC
TRBV7-9,TRBD1,few,17,TRBJ1-3,CASPGQGGQSGGNTIYF,TGTGCCAGCCCAGGTCAAGGGGGACAGTCCGGGGGAAACACCATATATTTT
TRBV4-2,NA,NA,14,TRBJ2-1,CASSQEASYNEQFF,TGTGCCAGCAGCCAAGAGGCCTCCTACAATGAGCAGTTCTTC
TRBV25-1,NA,NA,12,TRBJ2-7,CASSESWGEQYF,TGTGCCAGCAGTGAAAGTTGGGGCGAGCAGTACTTC
TRBV11-2,TRBD2,NA,14,TRBJ2-5,CASSLGLAGETQYF,TGTGCCAGCAGCTTAGGTCTAGCGGGAGAGACCCAGTACTTC
TRBV7-3,TRBD1,NA,16,TRBJ2-2,CASSDRGTGFSGELFF,TGTGCCAGCAGCGATAGGGGGACAGGTTTTTCCGGGGAGCTGTTTTTT
TRBV13,NA,NA,12,TRBJ1-1,CASSFLNTEAFF,TGTGCCAGCAGCTTCCTGAACACTGAAGCTTTCTTT
TRBV5-1,TRBD1,few,15,TRBJ2-2,CASSEQGPLTGELFF,TGCGCCAGCTCCGAACAGGGGCCGTTAACCGGGGAGCTGTTTTTT
TRBV6-6,TRBD2,NA,13,TRBJ2-3,CASRLAGLDTQYF,TGTGCCAGCAGACTAGCGGGATTAGATACGCAGTATTTT
TRBV23-1,NA,many,14,TRBJ1-2,CASSFPGGLISYTF,TGCGCCAGCAGCTTTCCGGGGGGGCTGATTAGCTACACCTTC
TRBV9,TRBD2,few,17,TRBJ2-3,CASSSRTSGSGTDTQYF,TGTGCCAGCAGCTCAAGGACTAGCGGGAGTGGGACAGATACGCAGTATTTT
TRBV6-5,NA,NA,14,TRBJ2-5,CASSHRTAQETQYF,TGTGCCAGCAGTCACCGGACAGCCCAAGAGACCCAGTACTTC
TRBV6-1,NA,NA,15,TRBJ1-5,CASNGRTNSNQPQHF,TGTGCCAGCAACGGCAGAACAAATAGCAATCAGCCCCAGCATTTT
TRBV10-3,TRBD1,few,15,TRBJ2-3,CAILPGQGLTDTQYF,TGTGCCATCCTACCGGGACAGGGGCTCACAGATACGCAGTATTTT
TRBV4-3,NA,few,14,TRBJ2-1,CASSQELAQGFQFF,TGCGCCAGCAGCCAAGAACTTGCGCAGGGTTTTCAGTTCTTC
TRBV29-1,NA,few,12,TRBJ2-5,CSVGREGETQYF,TGCAGCGTCGGTAGGGAAGGAGAGACCCAGTACTTC
TRBV7-2,NA,NA,12,TRBJ1-5,CASSLTRQPQHF,TGTGCCAGCAGCTTAACCCGTCAGCCCCAGCATTTT
TRBV7-6,NA,NA,16,TRBJ2-6,CASSLAAGSGANVLTF,TGTGCCAGCAGCTTAGCGGCAGGCTCTGGGGCCAACGTCCTGACTTTC